Listed here is a single TCR beta chain. This entry comes from a study of blood T cell repertoires in COVID-19. V lost 0 bases and J lost 3, with 13 bases in between. The CDR3 runs 16 residues. Germline assignment: CDR1 SGHKS and CDR2 YYEKEE (reference sequence). Original methodology: Reference gene primers were amplified, and this amplification served to estimate nucleated cell counts. The table came from immunoSEQ multiplex PCR; TCRdb's copy has only in-frame clones and leaves some out. V, J and clone size are those of that table, while D and trimming were read from the DNA. Here the sample spans a few hundred thousand clones, roughly 87% being singletons. Participants were aged roughly 18 to 90 years from approximately 24 US areas. All recovered Cohort 3 donors got two negative PCRs, got clearance, or saw symptom resolution.

This TCR derives from a woman aged 25 to 39 who had recovered from COVID-19. This chain joins TRBV5-5 and TRBJ2-1; D perhaps matches TRBD2 (6 bases). The specimen was PBMCs or T cells enriched from blood (not recorded which). The chain's CDR3 is CASSLATAGYYNEQFF. CDR3 nucleotides: TGTGCCAGCAGCTTGGCCACGGCGGGGTACTACAATGAGCAGTTCTTC.